Listed below are T cell receptor beta chains from one sample, sequenced in a study of long-term antiretroviral therapy in people with HIV. Measured with immunoSEQ multiplex PCR; TCRdb has only the in-frame clones, and not every one. The repertoire holds about 22,000 clones, with around four fifths as singletons. This material consisted of unsorted PBMCs, taken 1.6 years after starting antiretroviral therapy. Receptors originate from a man aged 35-49 years with HIV. The CDR3 runs from the conserved cysteine through the conserved F or W. The order of the fields is D gene, J gene, clone size, V gene, CDR3 protein, CDR3 DNA. The D gene is left open where the match is weak. The size field is filled for only some rows; it gives once, few, many or a size class.

d_call: -; j_call: TRBJ1-1; clone_size: few; v_call: TRBV6-1; cdr3_aa: CASTELQGLGAFF; cdr3_nt: TGTGCCAGCACAGAACTACAGGGCTTAGGGGCTTTCTTT
d_call: -; j_call: TRBJ1-5; clone_size: -; v_call: TRBV10-3; cdr3_aa: CAASRAGRDGNQPQHF; cdr3_nt: TGTGCCGCCTCCCGCGCCGGGAGAGATGGCAATCAGCCCCAGCATTTT
d_call: -; j_call: TRBJ1-1; clone_size: -; v_call: TRBV18; cdr3_aa: CASSLTPRSTEAFF; cdr3_nt: TGTGCCAGCTCACTTACACCGAGGAGCACTGAAGCTTTCTTT
d_call: -; j_call: TRBJ2-7; clone_size: -; v_call: TRBV6-5; cdr3_aa: CASGGPGGEQYF; cdr3_nt: TGTGCCAGCGGGGGCCCGGGGGGCGAGCAGTACTTC
d_call: TRBD1; j_call: TRBJ1-3; clone_size: -; v_call: TRBV7-9; cdr3_aa: CASSRQGSGNTIYF; cdr3_nt: TGTGCCAGCAGCCGACAGGGGTCTGGAAACACCATATATTTT
d_call: -; j_call: TRBJ2-5; clone_size: -; v_call: TRBV25-1; cdr3_aa: CASSFRTAQETQYF; cdr3_nt: TGTGCCAGCAGTTTCCGGACAGCGCAAGAGACCCAGTACTTC
d_call: -; j_call: TRBJ2-7; clone_size: -; v_call: TRBV27; cdr3_aa: CASSLARGRSFEQYF; cdr3_nt: TGTGCCAGCAGTTTAGCCCGGGGCAGGAGTTTCGAGCAGTACTTC
d_call: -; j_call: TRBJ2-7; clone_size: -; v_call: TRBV12-5; cdr3_aa: CASGFANYEQYF; cdr3_nt: TGTGCTAGTGGTTTCGCGAACTACGAGCAGTACTTC
d_call: -; j_call: TRBJ2-7; clone_size: -; v_call: TRBV21-1; cdr3_aa: CASSSLRRCYEQYF; cdr3_nt: TGTGCCAGCAGCAGTCTCCGCCGTTGCTACGAGCAGTACTTC
d_call: -; j_call: TRBJ1-6; clone_size: -; v_call: TRBV7-9; cdr3_aa: CATGARESSYNSPLHF; cdr3_nt: TGTGCCACAGGGGCACGTGAGAGCTCCTATAATTCACCCCTCCACTTT
d_call: -; j_call: TRBJ2-7; clone_size: few; v_call: TRBV11-3; cdr3_aa: CASSSTDRFSYEQYF; cdr3_nt: TGTGCCAGCAGCTCGACGGACCGATTCTCCTACGAGCAGTACTTC
d_call: -; j_call: TRBJ2-3; clone_size: -; v_call: TRBV11-2; cdr3_aa: CASSLEGGRTDTQYF; cdr3_nt: TGTGCCAGCAGCTTAGAGGGGGGCAGGACAGATACGCAGTATTTT
d_call: -; j_call: TRBJ1-4; clone_size: -; v_call: TRBV30; cdr3_aa: CAWSWSLGEKLFF; cdr3_nt: TGTGCCTGGAGTTGGTCACTAGGGGAAAAACTGTTTTTT
d_call: -; j_call: TRBJ1-2; clone_size: -; v_call: TRBV7-9; cdr3_aa: CASSLWGGYGYTF; cdr3_nt: TGTGCCAGCAGCTTATGGGGGGGCTATGGCTACACCTTC
d_call: TRBD2; j_call: TRBJ2-7; clone_size: -; v_call: TRBV14; cdr3_aa: CASSSRLAGEGYEQYF; cdr3_nt: TGTGCCAGCAGCTCCAGACTAGCGGGAGAGGGTTACGAGCAGTACTTC
d_call: -; j_call: TRBJ1-1; clone_size: few; v_call: TRBV5-1; cdr3_aa: CASSLESTSGEAFF; cdr3_nt: TGCGCCAGCAGCTTGGAGTCTACTTCTGGCGAAGCTTTCTTT
d_call: TRBD1; j_call: TRBJ2-7; clone_size: -; v_call: TRBV27; cdr3_aa: CASSLWGQGLYEQYF; cdr3_nt: TGTGCCAGCAGTTTGTGGGGACAGGGGTTGTACGAGCAGTACTTC
d_call: -; j_call: TRBJ1-1; clone_size: -; v_call: TRBV5-6; cdr3_aa: CASSLKGPNTEAFF; cdr3_nt: TGTGCCAGCAGCTTGAAGGGACCGAACACTGAAGCTTTCTTT
d_call: -; j_call: TRBJ1-4; clone_size: -; v_call: TRBV7-6; cdr3_aa: CASSPGNEKLFF; cdr3_nt: TGTGCCAGCAGTCCCGGGAATGAAAAACTGTTTTTT
d_call: -; j_call: TRBJ1-1; clone_size: -; v_call: TRBV11-3; cdr3_aa: CASTLTQGYTEAFF; cdr3_nt: TGTGCCAGCACCCTGACGCAGGGTTACACTGAAGCTTTCTTT
d_call: -; j_call: TRBJ2-5; clone_size: -; v_call: TRBV10-2; cdr3_aa: CASSPHREQETQYF; cdr3_nt: TGCGCCAGCAGCCCCCACAGGGAACAAGAGACCCAGTACTTC
d_call: -; j_call: TRBJ2-7; clone_size: -; v_call: TRBV2; cdr3_aa: CASSEALRGSHSYEQYF; cdr3_nt: TGTGCCAGCAGTGAAGCGCTTCGTGGCAGCCACTCCTACGAGCAGTACTTC
d_call: -; j_call: TRBJ2-7; clone_size: -; v_call: TRBV13; cdr3_aa: CASSFRTETYEQYF; cdr3_nt: TGTGCCAGCAGCTTCCGGACAGAGACCTACGAGCAGTACTTC
d_call: -; j_call: TRBJ1-1; clone_size: -; v_call: TRBV6-5; cdr3_aa: CASSDWNTEAFF; cdr3_nt: TGTGCCAGCAGTGATTGGAACACTGAAGCTTTCTTT
d_call: TRBD2; j_call: TRBJ2-5; clone_size: -; v_call: TRBV9; cdr3_aa: CASSFAAGGETQYF; cdr3_nt: TGTGCCAGCAGCTTTGCAGCGGGAGGAGAGACCCAGTACTTC
d_call: -; j_call: TRBJ1-1; clone_size: -; v_call: TRBV19; cdr3_aa: CASSGGSYTEAFF; cdr3_nt: TGTGCCAGTAGCGGGGGGTCTTACACTGAAGCTTTCTTT
d_call: TRBD1; j_call: TRBJ1-5; clone_size: -; v_call: TRBV28; cdr3_aa: CASSLRGDRGNQPQHF; cdr3_nt: TGTGCCAGCAGTTTACGCGGGGACAGGGGCAATCAGCCCCAGCATTTT
d_call: TRBD1; j_call: TRBJ1-2; clone_size: -; v_call: TRBV11-2; cdr3_aa: CASSLGDSPTIGYTF; cdr3_nt: TGTGCCAGCAGCTTAGGGGACAGTCCAACTATTGGCTACACCTTC
d_call: TRBD2; j_call: TRBJ2-5; clone_size: -; v_call: TRBV7-2; cdr3_aa: CASSPTSGETQYF; cdr3_nt: TGTGCCAGCAGTCCGACTAGCGGGGAGACCCAGTACTTC
d_call: -; j_call: TRBJ2-1; clone_size: -; v_call: TRBV2; cdr3_aa: CASSESGGSYNEQFF; cdr3_nt: TGTGCCAGCAGTGAATCAGGGGGGTCCTACAATGAGCAGTTCTTC
d_call: -; j_call: TRBJ1-1; clone_size: -; v_call: TRBV6-6; cdr3_aa: CASSPPISGAFF; cdr3_nt: TGTGCCAGCAGTCCCCCCATTTCTGGGGCTTTCTTT
d_call: -; j_call: TRBJ2-1; clone_size: -; v_call: TRBV29-1; cdr3_aa: CSVASRDSEQFF; cdr3_nt: TGCAGCGTTGCCAGCAGGGATAGTGAGCAGTTCTTC
d_call: -; j_call: TRBJ2-1; clone_size: -; v_call: TRBV7-9; cdr3_aa: CASSSPGQGNEQFF; cdr3_nt: TGTGCCAGCAGCTCTCCGGGCCAAGGGAATGAGCAGTTCTTC
d_call: -; j_call: TRBJ2-1; clone_size: -; v_call: TRBV4-1; cdr3_aa: CASSQVSGRGHNEQFF; cdr3_nt: TGCGCCAGCAGCCAAGTCTCCGGGAGGGGGCACAATGAGCAGTTCTTC
d_call: -; j_call: TRBJ2-3; clone_size: -; v_call: TRBV29-1; cdr3_aa: CSVEGQGSRDTQYF; cdr3_nt: TGCAGCGTTGAGGGGCAGGGGAGTCGGGATACGCAGTATTTT
d_call: TRBD1; j_call: TRBJ1-5; clone_size: -; v_call: TRBV9; cdr3_aa: CASSPGGGWGNQPQHF; cdr3_nt: TGTGCCAGCAGCCCAGGAGGGGGCTGGGGCAATCAGCCCCAGCATTTT
d_call: -; j_call: TRBJ1-3; clone_size: -; v_call: TRBV4-2; cdr3_aa: CASSQPGGGNTIYF; cdr3_nt: TGTGCCAGCAGCCAACCAGGTGGGGGAAACACCATATATTTT
d_call: -; j_call: TRBJ2-3; clone_size: -; v_call: TRBV12-5; cdr3_aa: CASRKGDTQYF; cdr3_nt: TGTGCTAGTAGGAAGGGAGATACGCAGTATTTT
d_call: -; j_call: TRBJ2-2; clone_size: -; v_call: TRBV7-9; cdr3_aa: CASSFLDGPVF; cdr3_nt: TGTGCCAGCAGCTTCCTGGACGGTCCGGTTTTT
d_call: TRBD1; j_call: TRBJ2-3; clone_size: -; v_call: TRBV29-1; cdr3_aa: CSGTVTGGTDTQYF; cdr3_nt: TGCAGCGGTACAGTTACAGGGGGGACAGATACGCAGTATTTT
d_call: -; j_call: TRBJ2-5; clone_size: -; v_call: TRBV5-1; cdr3_aa: CASSLHRAQETQYF; cdr3_nt: TGCGCCAGCAGCTTACACAGGGCCCAAGAGACCCAGTACTTC
d_call: -; j_call: TRBJ2-7; clone_size: -; v_call: TRBV10-2; cdr3_aa: CASLRDTPSYEQYF; cdr3_nt: TGCGCCAGTCTAAGGGACACCCCCTCCTACGAGCAGTACTTC
d_call: TRBD1; j_call: TRBJ2-2; clone_size: -; v_call: TRBV6-5; cdr3_aa: CASSYAEQGPAGELFF; cdr3_nt: TGTGCCAGCAGTTACGCGGAACAGGGGCCAGCCGGGGAGCTGTTTTTT
d_call: TRBD2; j_call: TRBJ2-3; clone_size: once; v_call: TRBV4-1; cdr3_aa: CASSQPRAGGTDTQYF; cdr3_nt: TGCGCCAGCAGCCAACCGAGAGCGGGGGGTACAGATACGCAGTATTTT
d_call: -; j_call: TRBJ1-6; clone_size: few; v_call: TRBV21-1; cdr3_aa: CASRFMISSYYNSPLHF; cdr3_nt: TGTGCCAGCAGATTCATGATCTCGAGTTACTATAATTCACCCCTCCACTTT